What follows are 4 T cell receptor beta chains derived from one specimen sequenced in a study of cytomegalovirus exposure and HLA in healthy donors (dated by TCRdb to about 2017). The library was produced with the immunoSEQ multiplex PCR assay. TCRdb's version of the immuneACCESS table is confined to in-frame rearrangements and falls short of the full clone set. An unresolved V gene accounts for under half of the shortfall where checked; the remainder is of unknown origin. The sample yields roughly 250,000 clones; 75% to 90% were counted once. Jointly, the top ten make up 1.2% of the sample. The sample consisted of PBMCs. Every receptor here comes from a woman in her 30s in good health and CMV-seropositive.

J is TRBJ2-7 and V is TRBV7-9, with 7 nucleotides matching TRBD1. Germline V gene lookup returns CDR1 SEHNR and CDR2 FQNEAQ (reference sequence). CDR3 size: 16 residues. V trimming: 5 bases; J trimming: 2 bases; junction bases outside the gene matches: 12. DNA of the CDR3: TGTGCCAGCAGCCCAACCACCGGGACAGCCGCCTACGAGCAGTACTTC. It translates to CASSPTTGTAAYEQYF. Filled out from reference TRBV7-9 and TRBJ2-7, the complete variable domain reads DTGVSQNPRHKITKRGQNVTFRCDPISEHNRLYWYRQTLGQGPEFLTYFQNEAQLEKSRLLSDRFSAERPKGSFSTLEIQRTEQGDSAMYLCASSPTTGTAAYEQYFGPGTRLTVT.

This sequence joins TRBV12-5 and TRBJ2-7, with 7 bases lining up with TRBD1. V shed 7 bases, J shed 2 bases, and the junction held 5 bases outside the gene matches. Germline V CDR1 and CDR2: LGHNT, FRNRAP. The CDR3 is 13 amino acids. The DNA for the CDR3 is TGTGCTAGTGCACCCACAGGGGCCTACGAGCAGTACTTC. Encoded protein: CASAPTGAYEQYF.

The chain couples TRBV5-4 to TRBJ2-7; 10 bases match TRBD1. CDR3 length equals 15 residues. V lost 3 bases, J lost 4 bases, and 7 bases stayed unmatched. CDR1 is SGHNT, CDR2 YYREEE, per germline (reference sequence). The CDR3 DNA is TGTGCCAGCAGCTCGGCTAGGGACAGGGGTTACGAGCAGTACTTC. It is translated as CASSSARDRGYEQYF.

V is TRBV20-1 and J is TRBJ1-1; a weak D match, TRBD1 (6 bases). This CDR3 comprises 11 residues. In germline, CDR1 is DFQATT, CDR2 SNEGSKA (reference sequence). Trimming stripped 5 bases from V and 11 bases from J, with 15 bases between. The CDR3 region is CSAGATGYAFF. As DNA, the CDR3 is TGCAGTGCTGGGGCCACAGGGTATGCTTTCTTT.